A single sample gave rise to the 5 T cell receptor beta chains below, sequenced in a study of cytomegalovirus exposure and HLA in healthy donors. Only in-frame clones appear in the TCRdb table, and some are missing; sequencing was by immunoSEQ multiplex PCR. In the table there are 150,000 to 180,000 clones, 86% of which are singletons. The sample taken for sequencing was PBMCs. The receptor source for this set is a man younger than 35 in good health and CMV-seropositive.

The CDR3 DNA is TGTGCCGCCCCCCTTGGGGGAGGGCCAGATACGCAGTATTTT. Amino acids: CAAPLGGGPDTQYF. The chain recombines TRBV19 with TRBJ2-3, with 7 bases that match TRBD2. Germline V gene sequence: CDR1 LNHDA, CDR2 SQIVND (reference sequence). This CDR3 is 14 amino acids long. V lost 11 bases, J lost 4 bases, and 12 bases stayed unmatched. Full variable domain (missing parts from reference TRBV19 and TRBJ2-3): DGGITQSPKYLFRKEGQNVTLSCEQNLNHDAMYWYRQDPGQGLRLIYYSQIVNDFQKGDIAEGYSVSREKKESFPLTVTSAQKNPTAFYLCAAPLGGGPDTQYFGPGTRLTVL.

The chain employs TRBV7-2 and TRBJ2-2; 10 positions agree with TRBD2. The V gene's germline CDR1 is SGHTA and CDR2 FQGNSA. CDR3 length: 17 residues. The trim removed 2 bases at V and 1 base at J, leaving 4 bases unmatched. CDR3 sequence reads: CASSLLAGVLNTGELFF. CDR3 bases: TGTGCCAGCAGCTTACTAGCGGGAGTGCTGAACACCGGGGAGCTGTTTTTT.

This chain joins TRBV5-1 and TRBJ2-7; 11 nucleotides agree with TRBD1. The CDR3 runs to 14 residues. V lost 3 bases, J lost 5 bases, and 4 bases stayed unmatched. Per the germline V gene, CDR1 is SGHRS and CDR2 is YFSETQ. CDR3 sequence: CASSSGQGANEQYF. CDR3 sequence (DNA): TGCGCCAGCAGCTCCGGACAGGGGGCTAACGAGCAGTACTTC.

This clone was observed a single time. This chain connects TRBV25-1 to TRBJ2-5, with D perhaps TRBD2 (6 bases). The V gene lost 3 bases and the J gene lost 4 bases, with 15 bases spanning the gap. There are 15 residues in the CDR3. Germline CDR1 and CDR2: MGHDK and SYGVNS. CDR3 residues: CASSEGLAPVETQYF. For the CDR3, the DNA is TGTGCCAGCAGTGAGGGCCTAGCGCCCGTAGAGACCCAGTACTTC.

The J gene is TRBJ2-1, the V gene TRBV7-3; 9 bases are shared with TRBD2. The CDR3 is 15 residues long. Germline CDR1 is SGHTA and CDR2 is FQGTGA. The ends lost 5 bases at V and 5 bases at J; junction bases unmatched: 7. CDR3 nucleotide sequence: TGTGCCAGCAGCATCGGGACTAGCAGCAACAATGAGCAGTTCTTC. This encodes CASSIGTSSNNEQFF.